The sequence of this T cell receptor (beta chain) was determined in a study of blood T cell repertoires in COVID-19 (dated by TCRdb to 2018 to 2020). Regarding the study in general: Samples covering the acute and convalescent phases of COVID-19 were provided by collaborators in the United States, Italy and Spain. The material from the prospective study consisted of cDNA or gDNA derived from T cells, B-cell-depleted T cells, or PBMCs. Subjects who had been exposed to COVID-19, were actively infected with it, or had recovered from it provided the deeply sampled blood TCRbeta repertoires that made up the dataset. The repertoires were made available in a free public database intended to serve as a resource for research on the immune response to SARS-CoV-2. Samples came from the ongoing ImmuneRACE study (first 160 participants) plus 1,254 subjects from 6 global collaborators. The sample metadata nearly always contained a de-identified subject ID, COVID-19 status, age in years and sex. Where HLA class I and class II types were available, the types were taken from metadata supplied by the sample provider, not from assay-based typing.

TCRbeta CDR3 regions were amplified from genomic DNA using the immunoSEQ Assay, a bias-controlled multiplex PCR. The paper's data handling went like this. The number of nucleated cells in each sample was estimated from the amplification of reference gene primers within the assay. To quantify the absolute abundance of each unique TCRbeta CDR3 rearrangement, sequence reads were collapsed and filtered. For each sample, productive Simpson clonality was calculated as the square root of Simpson's diversity index across productive rearrangements. TCRdb took over this immuneACCESS table, retaining in-frame rearrangements with V and J assigned. Such tables are incomplete; in checked studies, under half of the missing clones stem from an unresolved V gene, and the remainder is unexplained. For V, J and clone size, that table is used; D and trimming come from the DNA. This sample gives roughly 110,000 clones in total; approximately 84% of them show up just once. Clones ranked in the top ten supply 4.2% of the sample.

As to this clone: No antigen is known for it. Base quality data are lacking; no much larger clone is found one base away.

The collaborating institutions used their own protocols to collect whole blood in K2EDTA tubes. For TCRbeta analysis, collaborators shipped samples in one of three forms: frozen whole blood, isolated PBMCs, or DNA extracted from either of those sample types. Broad study findings and their caveats: The quantity of clinical and demographic metadata differed by source and by participant and was supplied without curation.

Specimen: peripheral blood. The source is a human donor in a cohort sampled during active COVID-19.

The CDR3 sequence is CASSQDQVAGGFGELFF. The nucleotides read TGTGCCAGCAGCCAAGATCAGGTTGCGGGAGGATTCGGGGAGCTGTTTTTT. The rearrangement combines TRBV7-2 with TRBJ2-2, with TRBD2 identical over 8 junction bases. CDR3 length: 17 amino acids, cysteine to phenylalanine. Of all the DNA, just the CDR3 is kept, 51 bases in frame from base 1. Trimming takes 5 bases off V and 7 bases off J; junction bases not matched to a gene: 15. From a lookup of the germline V gene, CDR1 and CDR2 are SGHTA and FQGNSA.